The sequence of this TCR beta chain was determined in a study of blood T cell repertoires in COVID-19. Whole-study context: The samples span acute and convalescent COVID-19 from the United States, Italy and Spain. The analysed material was cDNA or gDNA that came from T cells, B-cell-depleted T cells, or PBMCs.

This CDR3 contains 14 residues. The germline V gene encodes CDR1 MDHEN and CDR2 SYDVKM. After removal of 5 bases from V and 2 bases from J, the junction contained 5 bases not matched to a gene. Libraries were prepared by immunoSEQ multiplex PCR; TCRdb keeps only in-frame clonotypes and omits some of them. The sample carries approximately 140,000 clones, approximately 86% recorded once. Sequenced: peripheral blood. This receptor was identified in a woman aged 55-69 years with acute or convalescent COVID-19. This chain links TRBV28 with TRBJ2-7, with TRBD2 matching over 8 bases. DNA for the CDR3: TGTGCCAGCAGTCCCCGGGAGGGGACCTACGAGCAGTACTTC. It translates to CASSPREGTYEQYF.